The clone carrying this TCR beta chain has only one observation. Its antigen remains unknown. The data are from a study of graft-versus-host responses after intestinal transplantation. Clones were sequenced by immunoSEQ multiplex PCR, and TCRdb holds only the in-frame ones, with some missing. The profile shows about 73,000 clones, around 87% of them singletons. The CDR3 spans 16 residues. Trimming at V came to 4 bases and at J to 1 base, leaving 7 bases not matched to a gene. The V gene's germline CDR1 is LGHNA and CDR2 YNFKEQ. The sequence was obtained from a human donor who was the organ donor for an intestinal transplant. The material was unstimulated CD8+ T cells sorted from spleen or lymph node cells, obtained before transplant. This chain uses TRBV4-2 with TRBJ2-5; 9 nucleotides align to TRBD2. In nucleotides, the CDR3 is TGTGCCAGCAGCCCCGGCTTGCGGGGGGGCCAAGAGACCCAGTACTTC. It translates to CASSPGLRGGQETQYF.